The 3 T cell receptor beta chains below come from one sample, sequenced in a study of spatial heterogeneity in lung cancer. As for time point: sample taken at primary tumor resection. Unsorted samples of tumor, nontumor lung or frozen PBMC had their whole RNA sequenced. Using its own MiXCR run on the 5' RACE reads, TCRdb lists one record per CDR3 protein. The profile shows under 11,000 distinct CDR3 sequences, 3% to 4.5% of them singletons. The sequences come from normal lung tissue next to the tumor, collected at surgery. The receptors shown here come from a male donor with early-stage non-small cell lung cancer.

In this sample, this clonotype turned up many times. The V gene is TRBV27, the J gene TRBJ2-7; 12 bases match TRBD2. V lost 3 bases, J lost 2 bases, and 8 bases stayed unmatched. This CDR3 contains 17 residues. Germline V gives CDR1 MNHEY, CDR2 SMNVEV (reference sequence). The CDR3 nucleotides read TGTGCCAGCAGTTTGGTACTAGCGGGGGGAAACACCTACGAGCAGTACTTC. It encodes CASSLVLAGGNTYEQYF.

This clonotype occurred many times. The V and J genes are TRBV6-5 and TRBJ2-7, with a tentative D call TRBD2 (6 bases). Germline CDR1 and CDR2: MNHEY and SVGAGI. Trimming took off 6 bases at V and 0 bases at J, with 12 bases between the two ends. This CDR3 has 14 amino acids. The CDR3 coding sequence is TGTGCCAGCAGCCAACGGGAGTTCTCCTACGAGCAGTACTTC. Its translation is CASSQREFSYEQYF.

This clonotype was seen repeatedly, ten times or more. V and J are TRBV20-1 and TRBJ2-1; D is perhaps TRBD1 or TRBD2 (5 bases each). CDR3 length equals 14 residues. V was trimmed by 3 bases and J by 3 bases, leaving 12 bases between them. CDR1 is DFQATT, CDR2 SNEGSKA, per germline (reference sequence). The CDR3 DNA reads TGCAGTGCTAGTGGGGACGTCAACTACAATGAGCAGTTCTTC. It yields the protein CSASGDVNYNEQFF.